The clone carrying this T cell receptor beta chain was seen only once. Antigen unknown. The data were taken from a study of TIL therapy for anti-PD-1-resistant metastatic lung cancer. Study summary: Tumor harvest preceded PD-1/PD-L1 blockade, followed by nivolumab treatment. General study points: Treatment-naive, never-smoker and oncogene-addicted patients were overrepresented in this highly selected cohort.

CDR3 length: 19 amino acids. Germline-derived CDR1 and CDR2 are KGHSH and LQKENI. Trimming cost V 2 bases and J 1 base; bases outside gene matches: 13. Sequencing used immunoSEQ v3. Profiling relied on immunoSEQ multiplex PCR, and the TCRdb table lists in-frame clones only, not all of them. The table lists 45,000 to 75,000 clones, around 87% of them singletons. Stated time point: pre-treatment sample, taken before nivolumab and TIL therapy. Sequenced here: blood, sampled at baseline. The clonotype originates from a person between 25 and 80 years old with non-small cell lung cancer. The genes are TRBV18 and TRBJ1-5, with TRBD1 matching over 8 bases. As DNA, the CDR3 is TGTGCCAGCTCACCAACCGTGACAGGGGCGTTTGGGAGCAATCAGCCCCAGCATTTT. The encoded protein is CASSPTVTGAFGSNQPQHF. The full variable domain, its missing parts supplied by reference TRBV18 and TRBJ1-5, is NAGVMQNPRHLVRRRGQEARLRCSPMKGHSHVYWYRQLPEEGLKFMVYLQKENIIDESGMPKERFSAEFPKEGPSILRIQQVVRGDSAAYFCASSPTVTGAFGSNQPQHFGDGTRLSIL.